The rows below give T cell receptor beta chains drawn from one sample of a study of tumor and adjacent non-tumor tissue in lung cancer. TCRdb called the multiplex PCR reads again in MiXCR, with one record for every CDR3 protein. The data contain tens of thousands of distinct CDR3 sequences, roughly two thirds of them singletons. The sample comprised distant non-tumor lung tissue. The origin of the receptors is a woman in her forties with non-small cell lung cancer. CDR3s include the opening cysteine and the closing phenylalanine or tryptophan. D genes are given only for firm matches. Size values are once, few and many counts, or a class for expanded clones, and some rows have none.

>once|TRBV11-2|TRBD2|TRBJ2-7
CTSRVTSGSNEQYF
TGTACCAGCAGAGTCACTAGCGGGAGCAACGAGCAGTACTTC
>few|TRBV9|NA|TRBJ2-7
CASSPRTVVFGEQYF
TGTGCCAGCAGCCCCCGGACAGTCGTTTTCGGCGAGCAGTACTTC
>medium-sized|TRBV5-4|TRBD1|TRBJ1-2
CASSPGQGTSLSNYGYTF
TGTGCCAGCAGCCCTGGACAGGGGACAAGCCTCTCTAACTATGGCTACACCTTC
>NA|TRBV5-1|TRBD2|TRBJ2-1
CASSFHSGRDEQFF
TGCGCCAGCAGCTTCCATAGCGGGAGAGATGAGCAGTTCTTC
>many|TRBV29-1|NA|TRBJ1-2
CSVLRRVQGGGYTF
TGCAGCGTTTTAAGGAGGGTACAGGGCGGCGGCTACACCTTC
>NA|TRBV5-1|NA|TRBJ2-5
CASSLVGRVKETQYF
TGCGCCAGCAGCTTGGTTGGTCGGGTGAAAGAGACCCAGTACTTC
>NA|TRBV11-3|TRBD2|TRBJ2-1
CASRQGVAGYNEQFF
TGTGCCAGCAGGCAGGGCGTAGCGGGGTACAATGAGCAGTTCTTC
>medium-sized|TRBV11-1|NA|TRBJ2-7
CASSLPGAGISSYEQYF
TGTGCCAGCAGCCTACCGGGGGCAGGGATAAGCTCCTACGAGCAGTACTTC
>once|TRBV6-6|NA|TRBJ2-2
CSNSYGAGESTGELFF
TGTAGCAACAGTTATGGGGCCGGGGAGAGCACCGGGGAGCTGTTTTTT
>many|TRBV29-1|TRBD2|TRBJ2-1
CSVELLAGGQNEQFF
TGCAGCGTCGAACTTCTAGCGGGAGGGCAGAATGAGCAGTTCTTC
>NA|TRBV6-1|NA|TRBJ2-3
CASNEGTPDTQYF
TGTGCCAGCAATGAAGGGACCCCAGATACACAGTATTTT
>NA|TRBV6-5|NA|TRBJ2-2
CVSKDPVANTGELFF
TGTGTCAGCAAGGATCCGGTCGCGAACACAGGGGAGCTGTTTTTT
>few|TRBV4-1|NA|TRBJ2-1
CASSQELGLGINEQFF
TGCGCCAGCAGCCAAGAGCTGGGTTTAGGAATCAATGAGCAGTTCTTC
>NA|TRBV10-3|TRBD1|TRBJ2-6
CAISPGQGFSGANVLTF
TGTGCCATCAGCCCCGGACAGGGATTTTCTGGGGCCAACGTCCTGACTTTC
>NA|TRBV11-2|TRBD1|TRBJ2-7
CASSSGPQGQVYEQYF
TGTGCCAGCAGCTCAGGTCCCCAGGGACAGGTCTACGAGCAGTACTTC
>many|TRBV7-9|NA|TRBJ1-5
CASSLQQANQPNQPQHF
TGTGCCAGCAGCCTACAACAGGCGAACCAGCCCAATCAGCCCCAGCATTTT
>few|TRBV6-1|TRBD1|TRBJ2-7
CASSERQGTEQYF
TGTGCCAGCAGTGAGAGACAGGGGACCGAGCAGTACTTC
>medium-sized|TRBV11-2|NA|TRBJ1-2
CASSDPIQGPYGYTF
TGTGCCAGCAGCGATCCGATACAGGGTCCCTATGGCTACACCTTC
>NA|TRBV29-1|TRBD2|TRBJ2-5
CTLPRTSRGGGQYF
TGCACCTTACCAAGGACTAGCAGAGGAGGGGGCCAGTACTTC
>few|TRBV6-4|NA|TRBJ2-2
CASSALGTDTGELFF
TGTGCCAGCAGTGCATTAGGGACGGACACCGGGGAGCTGTTTTTT
>once|TRBV29-1|TRBD1|TRBJ2-6
CSVDSGGSGANALNF
TGCAGCGTTGATTCAGGGGGCTCTGGGGCCAACGCCCTGAATTTC
>NA|TRBV11-3|NA|TRBJ2-7
CANSLRRLYEQYF
TGTGCTAACAGCCTACGACGGCTCTACGAGCAGTACTTC
>NA|TRBV11-2|TRBD2|TRBJ2-1
CASSLTGGDRSGVYNEQFF
TGTGCCAGCAGCTTAACTGGGGGGGATCGGAGCGGAGTTTACAATGAGCAGTTCTTC
>NA|TRBV30|TRBD1|TRBJ2-7
CAWSVGRGHHEQYF
TGTGCCTGGAGTGTCGGCAGGGGGCACCACGAGCAGTACTTC
>NA|TRBV6-5|NA|TRBJ1-1
CASSSLGRDTGASF
TGTGCCAGCAGCAGTCTGGGACGGGACACTGGAGCTTCCTTT
>NA|TRBV11-3|NA|TRBJ2-1
CASSLGIYDEQFF
TGTGCCAGCAGCTTAGGAATTTACGATGAGCAGTTCTTT
>once|TRBV28|TRBD1|TRBJ1-2
CASNHQGVSYGYTF
TGTGCCAGCAATCATCAGGGGGTGAGCTATGGCTACACCTTC
>many|TRBV12-3/TRBV12-4|TRBD1|TRBJ2-4
CASSWTGGADIQYF
TGTGCCAGCAGTTGGACAGGGGGGGCGGACATTCAGTACTTC
>NA|TRBV6-5|NA|TRBJ1-2
CASSYQGANHGYIF
TGCGCCAGCAGTTACCAGGGAGCTAACCATGGCTACATCTTC
>NA|TRBV6-1|NA|TRBJ2-6
CASSYETWASVLTF
TGTGCCAGTAGCTATGAGACTTGGGCCAGCGTCCTGACATTC
>once|TRBV29-1|NA|TRBJ2-7
CSDPGRGRFEHYF
TGCAGCGACCCGGGCCGGGGCAGGTTCGAGCATTACTTC
>once|TRBV2|NA|TRBJ2-5
CASSVSRQNTEETRYF
TGTGCCAGCAGTGTTTCTCGACAGAATACCGAAGAGACCCGGTACTTC
>NA|TRBV28|NA|TRBJ1-3
CASGPLTAGSGNPIYF
TGTGCCAGCGGACCTCTGACTGCTGGCTCTGGAAACCCCATATATTTT
>many|TRBV20-1|TRBD2|TRBJ2-3
CSAGLAGRVTADTQYF
TGCAGTGCCGGACTAGCGGGCCGGGTCACCGCAGATACGCAGTATTTT
>NA|TRBV11-3|NA|TRBJ2-5
CVSSVTANRGRETQYF
TGTGTCAGCTCGGTTACGGCCAATCGGGGCCGAGAGACCCAATACTTC
>NA|TRBV6-5|TRBD1|TRBJ1-6
CASCYKGQGRSPLHF
TGTGCCAGCTGTTACAAAGGACAGGGTAGATCACCCCTCCACTTT
>once|TRBV11-3|NA|TRBJ2-3
CDSSPSQDTDIQYF
TGTGACAGCAGCCCAAGTCAGGACACAGATATACAGTATTTT
>many|TRBV5-4|TRBD2|TRBJ2-3
CASSLASVSGRTDTQYF
TGTGCCAGCAGCTTGGCGTCGGTTAGCGGGAGGACAGATACGCAGTATTTT
>many|TRBV20-1|NA|TRBJ2-7
CSARWAARSSYEQYF
TGCAGTGCTAGGTGGGCGGCTAGGAGCTCCTACGAGCAGTACTTC
>NA|TRBV6-5|NA|TRBJ2-6
CASNREGVGANVLTF
TGTGCCAGCAACCGCGAGGGGGTCGGGGCCAACGTCCTGACTTTC
>many|TRBV20-1|NA|TRBJ2-7
CSAPRTPSSYEQYF
TGCAGTGCCCCCCGGACTCCGAGCTCCTACGAGCAGTACTTC
>many|TRBV5-6|TRBD1|TRBJ2-7
CASSLEVPGQGAPIYEQYF
TGTGCCAGCAGCTTGGAGGTCCCGGGACAGGGAGCGCCGATCTACGAGCAGTACTTC
>many|TRBV24-1|TRBD1|TRBJ2-7
CATSDSGTGGYEQYF
TGTGCCACCAGTGATTCCGGGACAGGGGGCTACGAGCAGTACTTC
>NA|TRBV6-2/TRBV6-3|NA|TRBJ2-5
CASSYSGHAIKEIQHF
TGTGCCAGCAGCTACTCGGGACACGCAATAAAAGAGATCCAGCACTTC
>once|TRBV4-2|TRBD1|TRBJ2-1
CAISLTGQDIEQFF
TGTGCCATCAGTCTTACTGGACAGGACATTGAGCAGTTCTTC
>medium-sized|TRBV11-2|TRBD1|TRBJ2-2
CASSTRQGSNTGELFF
TGTGCCAGCAGCACCCGACAGGGATCCAACACCGGGGAGCTGTTTTTT
>medium-sized|TRBV6-1|NA|TRBJ2-2
CASSEEGRIRPRGELFF
TGTGCCAGCAGTGAAGAGGGCCGTATAAGGCCTAGGGGGGAGCTGTTTTTT
>NA|TRBV20-1|TRBD2|TRBJ2-1
CSASALAGGFYNEQFF
TGCAGTGCTAGTGCGCTAGCGGGGGGGTTCTATAATGAGCAGTTCTTC
>NA|TRBV20-1|TRBD2|TRBJ2-4
CSARDLAGRDTQYF
TGCAGTGCTAGAGATCTAGCGGGGCGGGACACTCAGTACTTC
>NA|TRBV11-3|NA|TRBJ2-1
CASSFLTALVF
TGTGCCAGCAGCTTTCTGACGGCGTTGGTCTTC
>many|TRBV7-9|NA|TRBJ2-1
CASSLKGGASGGNEQFF
TGTGCCAGCAGCTTAAAGGGGGGGGCTAGCGGCGGGAATGAGCAGTTCTTC
>NA|TRBV11-2|NA|TRBJ2-7
CVSSLGRSDRTYEQYF
TGTGTCAGCAGCTTAGGTAGATCGGATAGGACCTACGAGCAGTACTTC
>NA|TRBV20-1|TRBD1|TRBJ2-7
CSAPRQGVSYEQYF
TGCAGTGCTCCCAGACAGGGGGTTTCCTACGAGCAGTACTTC
>NA|TRBV14|TRBD1|TRBJ1-2
CASSQTGGYGYSF
TGTGCCAGCAGCCAAACAGGGGGCTATGGCTACTCCTTC
>NA|TRBV11-1|NA|TRBJ2-2
CASSSRAIETGEPFF
TGTGCCAGCAGTTCCCGGGCAATAGAAACCGGGGAGCCGTTTTTT
>few|TRBV29-1|NA|TRBJ1-2
CSVEGRGTSYGYTF
TGCAGCGTTGAGGGTCGGGGAACTAGCTATGGCTACACCTTC
>NA|TRBV4-2|NA|TRBJ2-5
CASSQAVTDQATQYF
TGTGCCAGCAGCCAGGCCGTGACAGACCAGGCGACCCAGTACTTC
>many|TRBV12-3/TRBV12-4|TRBD1|TRBJ2-7
CASSGIGDSSYEQYF
TGTGCCAGCAGTGGAATTGGGGACAGCTCCTACGAGCAGTACTTC
>many|TRBV6-5|NA|TRBJ1-2
CASAFATGLYGYTF
TGTGCCAGCGCATTCGCAACAGGGCTTTATGGCTACACCTTC
>NA|TRBV11-2|NA|TRBJ2-3
CANSPLSAADTHYF
TGTGCCAACAGCCCTCTAAGCGCGGCAGATACACACTATTTT